This T cell receptor (beta chain) was documented in a study of shared clonotypes between healthy human individuals. Turning to this clone: Antigen specificity is unknown.

Donors comprised healthy HIV-negative adults lacking recent acute infections or vaccinations. Using immunoSEQ multiplex PCR, the repertoire was profiled, and TCRdb retains in-frame clones only, with some absent. This table has over a million clones, around 98.5% appearing once. Study results and limitations: Clonotypes shared by all four donors outscored non-shared clonotypes in generation probability.

This CDR3 contains 20 residues. Germline CDR1 and CDR2: SQVTM and ANQGSEA. V was clipped by 5 bases and J by 7 bases; unmatched bases: 23. The clonotype originates from a man aged 30 to 45 in good health. This chain connects TRBV29-1 to TRBJ2-1; 13 nucleotides align to TRBD2. Sequenced material: naive CD4+ T cells sorted from blood. Subset given: CD45RA+ positively selected. As DNA, the CDR3 is TGCAGCGTTTGGACAGGAAGGACTAGCGGGAGCTCTCCTCGAGTAAATGAGCAGTTCTTC. Amino acids: CSVWTGRTSGSSPRVNEQFF.